A single sample is the source of the 2 T cell receptor beta chains below, sequenced in a study of blood T cell repertoires in COVID-19 (dated by TCRdb to the early 2020s). The receptor library was made with the immunoSEQ multiplex PCR assay. TCRdb re-hosts the immuneACCESS table, in-frame sequences only. Its copies lack some clones; in the studies checked, an unresolved V gene accounts for under half of them, and the cause for the rest is not known. The sample table lists more than 110,000 clones, around 82% of them with a count of one. The top ten clonotypes cover less than 9.5% of the sample. The source material was peripheral blood. These receptors were obtained from a human donor in a cohort sampled during active COVID-19.

The rearrangement uses TRBV19 and TRBJ2-3; 14 bases line up with TRBD2. This CDR3 comprises 17 residues. V dropped 5 bases and J dropped 0; count of bases not matched to a gene: 4. Germline CDR1 reads LNHDA; CDR2 reads SQIVND (reference sequence). For the CDR3, the DNA is TGTGCCAGTAGTCTTTGGACTAGCGGGGGGAGCACAGATACGCAGTATTTT. It translates to CASSLWTSGGSTDTQYF.

The V gene is TRBV10-3, the J gene TRBJ2-2; 8 bases map to TRBD1. CDR1 and CDR2 (germline): ENHRY, SYGVKD. This CDR3 region has 16 residues. V lost 0 bases and J lost 4; bases outside the gene matches: 4. The CDR3 sequence is CAISESSTGGTGELFF. In DNA form, the CDR3 reads TGTGCCATCAGTGAGTCGAGTACAGGGGGCACCGGGGAGCTGTTTTTT.